This entry is about one T cell receptor (beta chain). These data originate in a study of PD-L1 blockade in urothelial cancer. Study overall: Blood was subjected to analysis at 3 weeks (second dose) and 6 weeks following treatment start.

Germline trimming cut 5 bases from V and 3 bases from J; bases unmatched to any gene: 6. The V gene's germline CDR1 is LNHDA and CDR2 SQIVND (reference sequence). This CDR3 is built from 15 residues. The study enrolled patients with locally advanced or metastatic urothelial carcinoma. Here immunoSEQ multiplex PCR was the method, and the copy in TCRdb shows in-frame clones only, minus some. Among approximately 39,000 clones listed, around 88% were seen once. The chain carries TRBV19 and TRBJ2-7, with 11 bases that match TRBD2. Sequences were derived from PBMCs, sampled around atezolizumab (anti-PD-L1) treatment. The TCR sequence derives from a man between 60 and 75 years old with urothelial cancer. CDR3: CASSARTSGYYEQYF. The CDR3 nucleotides are TGTGCCAGTAGTGCACGGACTAGCGGGTACTACGAGCAGTACTTC.